The 15 T cell receptor beta chains presented below share a single source sample, sequenced in a study of cytomegalovirus exposure and HLA in healthy donors. The primer mix had 60 Vbeta and 13 Jbeta primers. Data came from immunoSEQ multiplex PCR; TCRdb stores just in-frame clones and leaves some out. The table shows 220,000 or so clones, with roughly 70% occurring only once. Sequenced material: PBMCs. Receptors originate from a woman in her 30s in good health and CMV-seronegative.

The CDR3, as DNA: TGTGCCAGCAGCTTAGTAGTGAATGAGCAGTTCTTC. Its protein is CASSLVVNEQFF. The chain combines TRBV7-9 with TRBJ2-1; the D is unclear. The CDR3 sequence is 12 residues long. Germline CDR1 and CDR2: SEHNR and FQNEAQ (reference sequence). V was trimmed by 1 base and J by 7 bases, leaving 5 bases between them.

The chain couples TRBV7-9 to TRBJ2-7; no firm D call. The CDR3 length is 12 residues. Germline V gene lookup returns CDR1 SEHNR and CDR2 FQNEAQ (reference sequence). V was shortened by 5 bases and J by 3 bases, with 8 bases between the two germline ends. The CDR3 DNA reads TGTGCCAGCAGCGACGACAACTACGAGCAGTACTTC. Translated, it gives CASSDDNYEQYF.

This chain connects TRBV5-6 to TRBJ2-1; 9 bases line up with TRBD2. J gave up 8 bases and V 1 base, and 16 bases lay outside the gene matches. The CDR3 runs 18 residues. In germline, CDR1 is SGHDT, CDR2 YYEEEE. CDR3 in DNA: TGTGCCAGCAGCTTGAGGGCTAGCGGGATCCCAAACAGGGATGAGCAGTTCTTC. Its protein is CASSLRASGIPNRDEQFF.

The chain couples TRBV5-4 to TRBJ2-5; D is perhaps TRBD1 (6 bases). V lost 4 bases, J lost 3 bases, and 10 bases lay in between. The CDR3 loop spans 13 amino acids. Per germline, CDR1 SGHNT and CDR2 YYREEE (reference sequence). The CDR3 DNA reads as TGTGCCAGCAGCCCGTGGACAGAAGAGACCCAGTACTTC. It encodes CASSPWTEETQYF.

V usage is TRBV30 and J usage is TRBJ1-3; the match to TRBD1 covers 8 bases. The V segment lost 1 base and the J segment 5 bases; nucleotides outside the gene matches: 7. CDR3 length equals 15 residues. Germline V CDR1 and CDR2: GTSNPN, SVGIG (reference sequence). The CDR3 coding sequence is TGTGCCTGGAGTGCCGGGACAGGACGTAGAAACACCATATATTTT. Its protein is CAWSAGTGRRNTIYF. The full variable domain, rest sourced from reference TRBV30 and TRBJ1-3, is SQTIHQWPATLVQPVGSPLSLECTVEGTSNPNLYWYRQAAGRGLQLLFYSVGIGQISSEVPQNLSASRPQDRQFILSSKKLLLSDSGFYLCAWSAGTGRRNTIYFGEGSWLTVV.

This sequence joins TRBV4-1 and TRBJ1-1; 7 bases line up with TRBD1. V lost 2 bases, J lost 7 bases, and 10 bases stayed unmatched. Germline V gene lookup returns CDR1 MGHRA and CDR2 YSYEKL. CDR3 length: 15 amino acids. CDR3 sequence reads: CASSQTSTGEIEAFF. The CDR3 DNA sequence: TGCGCCAGCAGCCAAACCTCAACAGGGGAAATTGAAGCTTTCTTT.

The gene calls are TRBV5-4 and TRBJ2-7, with D perhaps TRBD1 (6 bases). The germline gives CDR1 SGHNT, CDR2 YYREEE (reference sequence). Trimming took 0 bases from V and 5 from J, leaving 9 bases between them. The CDR3 extends over 13 amino acids. CDR3: CASSLVAGDEQYF. The CDR3 DNA sequence: TGTGCCAGCAGCTTGGTGGCAGGGGACGAGCAGTACTTC.

This chain links TRBV19 with TRBJ2-1; 11 bases align to TRBD2. V gave up 5 bases and J gave up 6 bases; unmatched junction bases: 6. This CDR3 has 15 residues. Germline V gives CDR1 LNHDA, CDR2 SQIVND (reference sequence). CDR3 sequence reads: CASSLGTSGSNEQFF. The DNA of the CDR3 is TGTGCCAGTAGTCTCGGGACTAGCGGAAGCAATGAGCAGTTCTTC.

The CDR3 DNA reads as TGTGCCAGCAGGAAAGTCCCACTAGCGGGAGCTTCTGAAAACATTCAGTACTTC. Translating gives CASRKVPLAGASENIQYF. The rearrangement joins TRBV2 to TRBJ2-4, with 11 bases that match TRBD2. J was trimmed by 5 bases and V by 6 bases; bases with no gene match: 15. CDR1 and CDR2 from the germline V gene are SNHLY and FYNNEI. The CDR3 runs to 18 residues.

The table lists this clone with a few counts. The gene calls are TRBV5-6 and TRBJ2-1; D gene uncertain. The CDR3 loop spans 12 amino acids. The V gene's germline CDR1 is SGHDT and CDR2 YYEEEE. Deletions cut 5 bases from V and 8 bases from J, with 11 bases between. The CDR3 loop is CASSLGLDEQFF. The CDR3, as DNA: TGTGCCAGCAGTCTTGGGCTCGATGAGCAGTTCTTC. Drawing the rest from reference TRBV5-6 and TRBJ2-1, the complete variable domain is DAGVTQSPTHLIKTRGQQVTLRCSPKSGHDTVSWYQQALGQGPQFIFQYYEEEERQRGNFPDRFSGHQFPNYSSELNVNALLLGDSALYLCASSLGLDEQFFGPGTRLTVL.

The rearrangement uses TRBV18 and TRBJ2-1, with 8 bases that match TRBD2. The CDR3 has 13 amino acids. Looked up from germline, CDR1 is KGHSH and CDR2 is LQKENI. V was pared by 5 bases and J by 9 bases, with 6 bases of the junction left unmatched. The CDR3 loop reads CASSIGLAGEQFF. The CDR3 region has the DNA TGTGCCAGCTCAATAGGACTAGCAGGTGAGCAGTTCTTC. The entire variable domain, with the rest obtained from reference TRBV18 and TRBJ2-1, is as follows: NAGVMQNPRHLVRRRGQEARLRCSPMKGHSHVYWYRQLPEEGLKFMVYLQKENIIDESGMPKERFSAEFPKEGPSILRIQQVVRGDSAAYFCASSIGLAGEQFFGPGTRLTVL.

The V call is TRBV2, the J call TRBJ2-3, with 7 bases that match TRBD2. V dropped 4 bases and J dropped 1; count of bases not matched to a gene: 5. CDR1 SNHLY and CDR2 FYNNEI come from the germline V gene. This CDR3 comprises 15 residues. In DNA form, the CDR3 reads TGTGCCAGCAGTGGGGCTAGCGGCCGCACAGATACGCAGTATTTT. It specifies CASSGASGRTDTQYF.

The gene calls are TRBV19 and TRBJ2-7, with a tentative D call TRBD2 (5 bases). Trimming took 4 bases from V and 2 from J, leaving 12 bases between them. From germline, CDR1 is LNHDA and CDR2 SQIVND (reference sequence). This CDR3 has 14 amino acids. CDR3 region: CASSNIGVTYEQYF. The CDR3 DNA sequence: TGTGCCAGTAGTAACATCGGGGTCACCTACGAGCAGTACTTC.

This clone occurred once. This chain links TRBV10-3 with TRBJ2-7, with a possible D match to TRBD1 (6 bases). The germline V gene encodes CDR1 ENHRY and CDR2 SYGVKD. CDR3 length equals 13 residues. V was cut by 2 bases and J by 2 bases, with 7 bases left in between. DNA of the CDR3: TGTGCCATCAGTGAGGGACAGCCCTACGAGCAGTACTTC. Encoded protein: CAISEGQPYEQYF.

This chain links TRBV6-1 with TRBJ1-5, with TRBD1 as a possible D gene (5 bases). The germline V gene encodes CDR1 MNHNS and CDR2 SASEGT. The CDR3 has 13 residues. With 6 bases removed from V and 3 bases from J, the gap between germline ends came to 9 bases. The CDR3 spells CASRVTVNQPQHF. The CDR3 bases are TGTGCCAGCAGAGTGACAGTCAATCAGCCCCAGCATTTT.